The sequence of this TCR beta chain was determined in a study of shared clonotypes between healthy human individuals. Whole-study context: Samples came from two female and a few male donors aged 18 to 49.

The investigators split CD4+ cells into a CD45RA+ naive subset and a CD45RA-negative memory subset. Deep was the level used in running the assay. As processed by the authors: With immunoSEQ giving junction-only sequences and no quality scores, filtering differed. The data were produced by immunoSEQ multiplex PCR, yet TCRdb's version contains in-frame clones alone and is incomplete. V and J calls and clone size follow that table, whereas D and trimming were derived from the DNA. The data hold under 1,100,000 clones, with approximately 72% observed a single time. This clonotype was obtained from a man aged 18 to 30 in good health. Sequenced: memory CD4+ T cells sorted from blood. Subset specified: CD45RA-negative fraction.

CDR3 region: CASSGSGDTSEQYF. The CDR3 DNA reads as TGCGCCAGCAGCGGATCGGGGGACACGAGCGAGCAGTACTTC. The chain is built from TRBV5-1 and TRBJ2-7, with D possibly being TRBD1 or TRBD2 (6 bases each). Germline V CDR1 and CDR2: SGHRS, YFSETQ. V dropped 4 bases and J dropped 6 bases, with 17 bases sitting between them. The CDR3 length is 14 residues.